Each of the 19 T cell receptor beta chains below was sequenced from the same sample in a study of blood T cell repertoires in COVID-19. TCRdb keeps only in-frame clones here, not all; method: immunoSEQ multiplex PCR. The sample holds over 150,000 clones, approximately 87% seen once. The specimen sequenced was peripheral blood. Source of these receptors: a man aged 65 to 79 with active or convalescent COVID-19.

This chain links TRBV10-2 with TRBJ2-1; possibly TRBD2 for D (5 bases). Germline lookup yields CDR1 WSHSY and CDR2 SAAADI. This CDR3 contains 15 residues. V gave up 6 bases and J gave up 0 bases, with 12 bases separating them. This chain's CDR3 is CASRIPGSSYNEQFF. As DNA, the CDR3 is TGCGCCAGCAGAATCCCGGGGAGCTCCTACAATGAGCAGTTCTTC.

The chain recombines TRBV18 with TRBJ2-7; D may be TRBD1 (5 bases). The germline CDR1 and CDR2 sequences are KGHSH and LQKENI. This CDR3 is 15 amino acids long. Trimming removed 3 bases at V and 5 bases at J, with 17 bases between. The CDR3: CASSPPSQGNHEQYF. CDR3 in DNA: TGTGCCAGCTCACCGCCTTCGCAGGGAAACCACGAGCAGTACTTC.

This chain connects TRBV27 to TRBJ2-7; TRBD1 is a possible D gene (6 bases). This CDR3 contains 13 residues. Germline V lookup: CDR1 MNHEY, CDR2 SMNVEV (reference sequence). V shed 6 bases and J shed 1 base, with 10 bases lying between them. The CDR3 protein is CASSGQISYEQYF. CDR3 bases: TGTGCCAGCAGCGGACAGATTTCCTACGAGCAGTACTTC.

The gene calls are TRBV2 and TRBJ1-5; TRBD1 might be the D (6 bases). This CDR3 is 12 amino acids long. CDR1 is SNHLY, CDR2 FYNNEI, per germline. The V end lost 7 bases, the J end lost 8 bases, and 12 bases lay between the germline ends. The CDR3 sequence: CASKSRDKPQHF. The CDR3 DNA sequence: TGTGCCAGCAAGAGCAGGGACAAGCCCCAGCATTTT. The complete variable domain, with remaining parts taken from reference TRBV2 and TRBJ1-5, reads EPEVTQTPSHQVTQMGQEVILRCVPISNHLYFYWYRQILGQKVEFLVSFYNNEISEKSEIFDDQFSVERPDGSNFTLKIRSTKLEDSAMYFCASKSRDKPQHFGDGTRLSIL.

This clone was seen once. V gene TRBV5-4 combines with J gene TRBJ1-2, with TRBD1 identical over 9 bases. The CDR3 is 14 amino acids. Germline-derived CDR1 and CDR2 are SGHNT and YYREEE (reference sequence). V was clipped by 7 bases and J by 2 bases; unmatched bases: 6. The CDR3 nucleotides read TGTGCCAGCCTGGGACAGGGCTTAAACTATGGCTACACCTTC. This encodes CASLGQGLNYGYTF.

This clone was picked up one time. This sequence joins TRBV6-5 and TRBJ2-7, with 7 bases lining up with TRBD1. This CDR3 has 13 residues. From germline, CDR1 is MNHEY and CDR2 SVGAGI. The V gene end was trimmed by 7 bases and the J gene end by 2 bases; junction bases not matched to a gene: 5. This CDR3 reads CASTADRTYEQYF. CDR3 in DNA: TGTGCCAGCACGGCGGACAGGACCTACGAGCAGTACTTC.

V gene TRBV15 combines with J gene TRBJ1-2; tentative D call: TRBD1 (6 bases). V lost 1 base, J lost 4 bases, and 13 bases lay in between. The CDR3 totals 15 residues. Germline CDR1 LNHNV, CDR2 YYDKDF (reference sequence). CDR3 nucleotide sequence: TGTGCCACCAGCAGAGGCCCAGGCAGGGGCTATGGCTACACCTTC. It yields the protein CATSRGPGRGYGYTF.

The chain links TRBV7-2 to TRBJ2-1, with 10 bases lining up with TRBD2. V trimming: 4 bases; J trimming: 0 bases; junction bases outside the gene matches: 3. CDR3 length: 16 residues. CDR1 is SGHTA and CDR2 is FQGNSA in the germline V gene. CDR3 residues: CASSYLAGGSYNEQFF. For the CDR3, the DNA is TGTGCCAGCAGCTATTTAGCGGGAGGCTCCTACAATGAGCAGTTCTTC.

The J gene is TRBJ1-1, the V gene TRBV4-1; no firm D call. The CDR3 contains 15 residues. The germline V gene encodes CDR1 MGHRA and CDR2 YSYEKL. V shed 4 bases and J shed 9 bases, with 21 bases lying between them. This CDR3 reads CASSPQLMAAAKAFF. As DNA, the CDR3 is TGCGCCAGCAGCCCTCAGCTCATGGCCGCGGCTAAAGCTTTCTTT.

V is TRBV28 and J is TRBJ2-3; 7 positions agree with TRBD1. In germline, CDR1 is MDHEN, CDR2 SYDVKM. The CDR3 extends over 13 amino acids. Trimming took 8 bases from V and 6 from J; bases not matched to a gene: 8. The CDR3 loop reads CASRQGGRDTQYF. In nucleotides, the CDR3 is TGTGCCAGCCGACAGGGCGGGCGGGATACGCAGTATTTT. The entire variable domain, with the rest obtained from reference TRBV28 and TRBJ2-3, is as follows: DVKVTQSSRYLVKRTGEKVFLECVQDMDHENMFWYRQDPGLGLRLIYFSYDVKMKEKGDIPEGYSVSREKKERFSLILESASTNQTSMYLCASRQGGRDTQYFGPGTRLTVL.

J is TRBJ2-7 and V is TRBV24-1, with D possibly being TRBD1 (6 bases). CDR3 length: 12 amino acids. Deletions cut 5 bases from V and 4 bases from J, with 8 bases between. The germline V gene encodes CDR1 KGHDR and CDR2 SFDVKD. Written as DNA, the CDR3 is TGTGCCACCAGTGTAGGGGGATACGAGCAGTACTTC. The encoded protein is CATSVGGYEQYF.

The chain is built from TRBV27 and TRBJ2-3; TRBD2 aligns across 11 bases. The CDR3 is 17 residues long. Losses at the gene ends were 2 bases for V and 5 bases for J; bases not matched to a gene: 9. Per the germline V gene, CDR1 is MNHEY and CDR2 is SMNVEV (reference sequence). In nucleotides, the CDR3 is TGTGCCAGCAGTTTAGGGGCCACTAGCGGGAGAGGAGATACGCAGTATTTT. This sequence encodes CASSLGATSGRGDTQYF.

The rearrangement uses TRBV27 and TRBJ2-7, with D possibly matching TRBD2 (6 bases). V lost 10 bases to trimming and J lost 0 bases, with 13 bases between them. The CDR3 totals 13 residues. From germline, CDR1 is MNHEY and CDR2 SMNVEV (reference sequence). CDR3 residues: CATAGPPSYEQYF. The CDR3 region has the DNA TGTGCCACCGCGGGGCCACCCTCCTACGAGCAGTACTTC.

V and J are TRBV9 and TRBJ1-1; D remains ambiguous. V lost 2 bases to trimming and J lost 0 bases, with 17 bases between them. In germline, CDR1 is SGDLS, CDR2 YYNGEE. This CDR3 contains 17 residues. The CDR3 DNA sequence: TGTGCCAGCAGCGTTGAACCACATCGCGGGGTGAACACTGAAGCTTTCTTT. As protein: CASSVEPHRGVNTEAFF. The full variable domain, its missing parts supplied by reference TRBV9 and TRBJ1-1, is DSGVTQTPKHLITATGQRVTLRCSPRSGDLSVYWYQQSLDQGLQFLIQYYNGEERAKGNILERFSAQQFPDLHSELNLSSLELGDSALYFCASSVEPHRGVNTEAFFGQGTRLTVV.

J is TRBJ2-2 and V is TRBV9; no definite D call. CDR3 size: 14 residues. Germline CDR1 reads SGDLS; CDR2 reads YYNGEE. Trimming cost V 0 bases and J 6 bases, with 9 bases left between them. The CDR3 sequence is CASSVVEFPGELFF. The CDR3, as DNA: TGTGCCAGCAGCGTAGTCGAGTTCCCCGGGGAGCTGTTTTTT.

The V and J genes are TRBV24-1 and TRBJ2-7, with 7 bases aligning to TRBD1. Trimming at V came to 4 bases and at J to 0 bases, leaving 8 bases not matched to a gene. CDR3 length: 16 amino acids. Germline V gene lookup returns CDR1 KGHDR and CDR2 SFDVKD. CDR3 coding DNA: TGTGCCACCAGTGACCCAGGGACAGAGAACTCCTACGAGCAGTACTTC. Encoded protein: CATSDPGTENSYEQYF.

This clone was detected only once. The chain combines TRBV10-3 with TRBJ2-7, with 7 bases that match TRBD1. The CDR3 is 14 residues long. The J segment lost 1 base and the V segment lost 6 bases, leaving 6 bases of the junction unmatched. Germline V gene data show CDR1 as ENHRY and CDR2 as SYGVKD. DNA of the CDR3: TGTGCCATCAGCCGGACAGGAACTTCCTACGAGCAGTACTTC. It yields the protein CAISRTGTSYEQYF.

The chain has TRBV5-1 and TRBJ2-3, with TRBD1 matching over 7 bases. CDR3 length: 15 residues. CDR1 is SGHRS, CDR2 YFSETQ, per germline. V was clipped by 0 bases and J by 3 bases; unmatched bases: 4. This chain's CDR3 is CASSLDRGDTDTQYF. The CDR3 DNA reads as TGCGCCAGCAGCTTGGACAGGGGAGATACAGATACGCAGTATTTT. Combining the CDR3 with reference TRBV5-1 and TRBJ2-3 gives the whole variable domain KAGVTQTPRYLIKTRGQQVTLSCSPISGHRSVSWYQQTPGQGLQFLFEYFSETQRNKGNFPGRFSGRQFSNSRSEMNVSTLELGDSALYLCASSLDRGDTDTQYFGPGTRLTVL.

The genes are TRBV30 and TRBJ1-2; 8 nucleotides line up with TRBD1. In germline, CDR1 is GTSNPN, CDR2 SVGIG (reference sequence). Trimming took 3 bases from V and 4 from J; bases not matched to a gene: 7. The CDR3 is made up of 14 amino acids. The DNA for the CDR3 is TGTGCCTGGAGAGGTCCAGGGGGCGTCTATGGCTACACCTTC. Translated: CAWRGPGGVYGYTF.